Listed here are 3 T cell receptor beta chains from one sample, sequenced in a study of technical replicates of blood from four donors. Sequencing used immunoSEQ multiplex PCR; TCRdb keeps in-frame clones, though not all of them. This table has under 95,000 clones, roughly 94% appearing once. The specimen was T cells isolated from PBMCs. The receptor set was obtained from a human donor in good health.

This chain joins TRBV2 and TRBJ2-1, with D perhaps matching TRBD2 (5 bases). The CDR3 runs to 14 residues. V lost 10 bases and J lost 2, with 15 bases in between. CDR1 and CDR2 from the germline V gene are SNHLY and FYNNEI. For the CDR3, the DNA is TGTGCCACCGTAGCGTCCTGGACCTACAATGAGCAGTTCTTC. Encoded protein: CATVASWTYNEQFF.

The chain joins TRBV6-1 to TRBJ2-5; 8 bases map to TRBD1. Germline CDR1 MNHNS, CDR2 SASEGT. With 6 bases clipped from V and 4 bases from J, the junction kept 7 bases outside the gene matches. The CDR3 loop spans 14 amino acids. The CDR3 nucleotides read TGTGCCAGCAGCAGGGGGCTGGGAGGAGAGACCCAGTACTTC. Translation: CASSRGLGGETQYF.

The genes are TRBV19 and TRBJ2-3, with a tentative D call TRBD2 (7 bases). The CDR3 is made up of 18 amino acids. V shed 0 bases and J shed 1 base, with 17 bases lying between them. Per germline, CDR1 LNHDA and CDR2 SQIVND (reference sequence). Here the CDR3 reads CASSIDLRGASGTDTQYF. In nucleotides, the CDR3 is TGTGCCAGTAGTATAGATCTACGGGGGGCAAGCGGCACAGATACGCAGTATTTT.